Each of the 22 T cell receptor beta chains below was sequenced from the same sample in a study of blood T cells in healthy people across ages. Then a second PCR, running about 7 to 11 cycles, was carried out with a sample-barcoded 5' primer and a J-beta primer mix. TCRdb independently ran MiXCR on the 5' RACE reads; one entry per CDR3 protein. The sample has 1.5 million to 2 million distinct CDR3 sequences, 28% seen once; the top ten hold about 8%. The specimen sequenced was blood. Source of these receptors: a woman between 25 and 40 years old in good health.

The J gene is TRBJ2-7, the V gene TRBV2; TRBD1 is a possible D gene (6 bases). The germline V and J ends were trimmed by 5 bases and 1 base, with 15 bases remaining between them. The CDR3 runs to 15 residues. Germline CDR1 reads SNHLY; CDR2 reads FYNNEI. For the CDR3, the DNA is TGTGCCAGCAGTTCGGACAGAAGTCGATCCTACGAGCAGTACTTC. Translation gives CASSSDRSRSYEQYF.

This clonotype was counted a few times. The chain couples TRBV5-1 to TRBJ1-6; D is unclear. Trimming removed 4 bases at V and 5 bases at J, with 10 bases between. CDR1 and CDR2 from the germline V gene are SGHRS and YFSETQ. The CDR3 contains 14 residues. The CDR3 DNA follows: TGCGCCAGCAGCGTAACGGGAGATAATTCACCCCTCCACTTT. It translates to CASSVTGDNSPLHF.

J is TRBJ1-2 and V is TRBV2; no clear D. Trimming pared 7 bases from V and 4 bases from J, leaving 13 bases between. Germline V gene data show CDR1 as SNHLY and CDR2 as FYNNEI. This CDR3 spans 13 amino acids. The CDR3 nucleotides read TGTGCCAGCACCCCTGCGCGGAGCTATGGCTACACCTTC. This sequence encodes CASTPARSYGYTF.

The chain uses TRBV29-1 and TRBJ2-2; D possibly corresponds to TRBD1 (6 bases). V lost 5 bases to trimming and J lost 6 bases, with 10 bases between them. CDR3 length: 12 amino acids. Germline V gene sequence: CDR1 SQVTM, CDR2 ANQGSEA. CDR3 in amino acids: CSVSGESGELFF. The CDR3 coding sequence is TGCAGCGTTTCAGGGGAGTCCGGGGAGCTGTTTTTT.

This clonotype has just a few counts. The rearrangement links TRBV2 to TRBJ2-3; D remains unclear. V gave up 10 bases and J gave up 0 bases, with 14 bases separating them. This CDR3 region has 14 residues. The germline CDR1 and CDR2 sequences are SNHLY and FYNNEI. This chain's CDR3 is CATGEATSTDTQYF. In DNA form, the CDR3 reads TGTGCCACTGGCGAAGCAACGAGCACAGATACGCAGTATTTT.

The chain combines TRBV7-2 with TRBJ1-1, with D maybe TRBD1 (5 bases). This CDR3 is 14 amino acids long. The V end lost 3 bases, the J end lost 1 base, and 9 bases lay between the germline ends. Germline V gene data show CDR1 as SGHTA and CDR2 as FQGNSA. The CDR3 coding sequence is TGTGCCAGCAGCTTGGACATGGCGAACACTGAAGCTTTCTTT. This gives the protein CASSLDMANTEAFF.

The gene calls are TRBV21-1 and TRBJ2-1; the table's D gene call, TRBD1, was not cross checked with the DNA. TRBV21-1 is an annotated pseudogene. The CDR3 sequence is 16 residues long. The CDR3 coding sequence is TGTGCCAGCAGACTTCCGGGACAGGGGCTCTACAATGAGCAGTTCTTC. Translation gives CASRLPGQGLYNEQFF.

This clonotype was seen more than once but under ten times. This chain joins TRBV6-5 and TRBJ1-5; no reliable D call. V lost 10 bases to trimming and J lost 3 bases, with 13 bases between them. In germline, CDR1 is MNHEY, CDR2 SVGAGI. The CDR3 consists of 13 residues. The CDR3 nucleotides read TGTGCCACCGGCCGGGGTCCCAATCAGCCCCAGCATTTT. Its protein is CATGRGPNQPQHF.

The chain joins TRBV7-2 to TRBJ2-7, with D possibly TRBD1 on 6 matching bases. Between the trimmed V and J ends, which lost 6 bases and 2 bases, there was a span of 17 bases. Germline lookup yields CDR1 SGHTA and CDR2 FQGNSA. The CDR3 is 15 amino acids. CDR3: CASSRGGSTTYEQYF. CDR3 DNA: TGTGCCAGCAGTAGAGGGGGATCGACCACCTACGAGCAGTACTTC.

About this clonotype: Its ends do not fully match the called genes, so a read error is possible. This chain joins TRBV5-1 and TRBJ2-3; D is perhaps TRBD2 (5 bases). Germline lookup yields CDR1 SGHRS and CDR2 YFSETQ. This CDR3 spans 15 amino acids. The CDR3 spells CASSLVPGITDTRYF. CDR3 DNA: TGCGCCAGCAGCTTGGTCCCGGGGATCACAGATACGCGGTATTTT. The variable domain in full, completed from reference TRBV5-1 and TRBJ2-3, reads KAGVTQTPRYLIKTRGQQVTLSCSPISGHRSVSWYQQTPGQGLQFLFEYFSETQRNKGNFPGRFSGRQFSNSRSEMNVSTLELGDSALYLCASSLVPGITDTRYFGPGTRLTVL.

Only a few counts were recorded for this clonotype. The rearrangement links TRBV6-5 to TRBJ2-7, with D maybe TRBD1 (6 bases). Trimming removed 6 bases at V and 2 bases at J, with 17 bases between. CDR1 and CDR2 (germline): MNHEY, SVGAGI. The CDR3 length is 15 residues. In DNA form, the CDR3 reads TGTGCCAGCAGCCCAACTTTTGAGGGGGCCTACGAGCAGTACTTC. Encoded protein: CASSPTFEGAYEQYF.

The V and J genes are TRBV25-1 and TRBJ2-6; D gene ambiguous. V was cut by 3 bases and J by 0 bases, with 9 bases left in between. The CDR3 is 16 residues long. CDR1 MGHDK and CDR2 SYGVNS come from the germline V gene. As DNA, the CDR3 is TGTGCCAGCAGTGACCCTGGGATCTCTGGGGCCAACGTCCTGACTTTC. It translates to CASSDPGISGANVLTF.

This clonotype came up a few times. The chain recombines TRBV18 with TRBJ1-2; tentative D call: TRBD1 (6 bases). Per the germline V gene, CDR1 is KGHSH and CDR2 is LQKENI. This CDR3 has 16 residues. V lost 6 bases, J lost 8 bases, and 25 bases lay in between. The DNA for the CDR3 is TGTGCCAGCTCCCCCGGACAGCCGGATGCCGATGGGGGCTACACCTTC. Translated: CASSPGQPDADGGYTF.

This chain connects TRBV5-1 to TRBJ2-1; D is undetermined. Germline assignment: CDR1 SGHRS and CDR2 YFSETQ. The CDR3 has 13 amino acids. V was shortened by 4 bases and J by 5 bases, with 10 bases between the two germline ends. This chain's CDR3 is CASSETHNNEQFF. The DNA of the CDR3 is TGCGCCAGCAGCGAGACACACAACAATGAGCAGTTCTTC.

The chain joins TRBV27 to TRBJ2-3; 8 bases are a match to TRBD1. This CDR3 has 18 amino acids. J lost 5 bases, V lost 7 bases, and 20 bases had no gene match. Germline CDR1 reads MNHEY; CDR2 reads SMNVEV (reference sequence). The CDR3 sequence is CASKVWRSKQGGRDTQYF. Written as DNA, the CDR3 is TGTGCCAGCAAGGTTTGGCGCTCTAAACAGGGGGGCAGAGATACGCAGTATTTT.

The table lists this clonotype with a few counts. V usage is TRBV5-1 and J usage is TRBJ2-5; a possible D gene is TRBD2 (5 bases). The CDR3 is made up of 14 amino acids. V gave up 0 bases and J gave up 5 bases, with 11 bases separating them. Germline loops: CDR1 SGHRS, CDR2 YFSETQ. The CDR3, as DNA: TGCGCCAGCAGCTTGGCCGCGGGTTCGGAGACCCAGTACTTC. This codes for CASSLAAGSETQYF.

This clonotype was seen only a few times. The chain couples TRBV5-1 to TRBJ2-5; D is perhaps TRBD1 or TRBD2 (5 bases each). TRBJ2-7 explains the end of the DNA better; the J call may be wrong. Per the germline V gene, CDR1 is SGHRS and CDR2 is YFSETQ. This CDR3 region has 14 residues. CDR3 DNA sequence: TGCGCCAGCAGCTCTGAGCGGCAGGGCTGCGAGCAGTACTTC. Amino acids: CASSSERQGCEQYF.

Ten or more counts support this clonotype. V gene TRBV18 combines with J gene TRBJ2-7, with D hard to call. CDR3 length: 14 amino acids. Germline CDR1 reads KGHSH; CDR2 reads LQKENI. Trimming pared 0 bases from V and 6 bases from J, leaving 12 bases between. The chain's CDR3 is CASSPPEGLGEQYF. In DNA, the CDR3 is TGTGCCAGCTCACCACCGGAAGGTCTTGGCGAGCAGTACTTC.

The chain joins TRBV6-6 to TRBJ2-5, with D possibly TRBD2 on 6 matching bases. This CDR3 comprises 15 residues. CDR1 is MNHNY, CDR2 SVGAGI, per germline (reference sequence). Trimming took 5 bases from V and 11 from J, leaving 24 bases between them. DNA of the CDR3: TGTGCCAGCAGTAGTGACAGTGGAGGGATGAATGAGCAGTACTTC. Protein sequence: CASSSDSGGMNEQYF.

This clonotype has a single count. This chain uses TRBV29-1 with TRBJ1-1; possibly TRBD1 for D (5 bases). The V gene's germline CDR1 is SQVTM and CDR2 ANQGSEA. This CDR3 has 11 amino acids. V was pared by 4 bases and J by 8 bases, with 11 bases between. DNA for the CDR3: TGCAGCGTTGGAGGGGCGGCGGAAGCTTTCTTT. Protein product: CSVGGAAEAFF. The whole variable domain, filled in from reference TRBV29-1 and TRBJ1-1, reads SAVISQKPSRDICQRGTSLTIQCQVDSQVTMMFWYRQQPGQSLTLIATANQGSEATYESGFVIDKFPISRPNLTFSTLTVSNMSPEDSSIYLCSVGGAAEAFFGQGTRLTVV.

This clonotype was seen only a few times. The rearrangement links TRBV7-8 to TRBJ2-3; 8 bases agree with TRBD2. The CDR3 is made up of 15 amino acids. CDR1 and CDR2 (germline): SGHVS, FQNEAQ. J gave up 2 bases and V 6 bases, and 7 bases lay outside the gene matches. CDR3 region: CASSLKRGSTDTQYF. CDR3 sequence (DNA): TGTGCCAGCAGTCTAAAGCGGGGGTCCACAGATACGCAGTATTTT.

This chain joins TRBV3-1 and TRBJ1-2; TRBD1 matches 7 bases. Losses at the gene ends were 3 bases for V and 2 bases for J; bases not matched to a gene: 6. Germline V lookup: CDR1 LGHDT, CDR2 YNNKEL (reference sequence). This CDR3 region has 15 residues. The CDR3 here is CASSQKDRVNYGYTF. CDR3 nucleotide sequence: TGTGCCAGCAGCCAGAAAGACAGGGTAAACTATGGCTACACCTTC.